Presented here are 7 T cell receptor beta chains from one specimen sequenced in a study of tumor-infiltrating lymphocytes in primary liver carcinoma. Total RNA amounting to 500 ng was the source from which TCR beta cDNA was made with a constant-region primer. Slightly modified ARM-PCR with three nested multiplex PCR rounds yielded TCR beta libraries. The study ran its first two PCR rounds for around 10 cycles each, using TRBV1-TRBV30 forward primers and a C-beta reverse primer. MiXCR was run by TCRdb on the multiplex PCR reads, yielding one entry per CDR3 protein. The repertoire has fewer than 85,000 distinct CDR3 sequences, roughly 69% of them found once; the top ten carry less than 30%. The 20-30 mg bulk tissue piece was not sorted before simultaneous RNA and DNA extraction. What was sequenced was tumor-adjacent normal liver tissue. The receptors derive from a man in his forties with primary liver carcinoma and hepatitis B virus infection.

As concerns this clonotype: One end of the junction varies from germline; a read error may be responsible. The chain links TRBV29-1 to TRBJ2-7; D possibly corresponds to TRBD1 (6 bases). There are 12 residues in the CDR3. Germline V gene data show CDR1 as SQVTM and CDR2 as ANQGSEA. CDR3: CSVEVGAGEQCF. CDR3 bases: TGCAGCGTTGAAGTGGGGGCTGGCGAGCAGTGTTTC.

The rearrangement links TRBV5-1 to TRBJ2-1; D not certain. The CDR3 runs to 13 residues. Germline V gene sequence: CDR1 SGHRS, CDR2 YFSETQ. V lost 2 bases and J 5 bases, leaving 8 bases between the germline ends. The CDR3 DNA follows: TGCGCCAGCAGCTTAGGTGGGGACAATGAGCAGTTCTTC. Residues: CASSLGGDNEQFF.

The chain couples TRBV5-5 to TRBJ2-3; D is unresolved. Per germline, CDR1 SGHKS and CDR2 YYEKEE (reference sequence). This CDR3 is built from 15 residues. V lost 4 bases to trimming and J lost 3 bases, with 15 bases between them. The CDR3 loop is CASSPNNERTDTQYF. DNA of the CDR3: TGTGCCAGCAGCCCCAATAATGAGAGAACAGATACGCAGTATTTT.

The chain recombines TRBV15 with TRBJ2-5, with TRBD2 matching over 10 bases. Germline V gene sequence: CDR1 LNHNV, CDR2 YYDKDF (reference sequence). V gave up 0 bases and J gave up 3 bases; unmatched junction bases: 4. The CDR3 extends over 16 amino acids. As DNA, the CDR3 is TGTGCCACCAGCAGAGATATTACTAGCGGGGAAGAGACCCAGTACTTC. Residues: CATSRDITSGEETQYF.

Details on this clonotype: With a much larger clone just one base away, this may be a read error. V and J are TRBV10-1 and TRBJ2-2; 7 nucleotides line up with TRBD1. CDR1 is WNHNN and CDR2 is SYGVQD in the germline V gene (reference sequence). The CDR3 has 15 amino acids. The CDR3 loop is CTSSGDRANTGELFF. The CDR3 DNA follows: TGCACCAGCAGTGGAGACAGGGCGAACACCGGGGAGCTGTTTTTT.

A word on this clonotype: In this CDR3 the conserved last residue, phenylalanine or tryptophan, is missing, so a read error is likely. The genes are TRBV10-2 and TRBJ1-1; TRBD1 might be the D (6 bases). This CDR3 spans 13 amino acids. The germline gives CDR1 WSHSY, CDR2 SAAADI. The CDR3 here is CASSRGESLEAFS. In DNA form, the CDR3 reads TGCGCTAGCAGTAGGGGGGAGAGCCTTGAAGCTTTCTCT.

This chain connects TRBV5-5 to TRBJ2-2; perhaps TRBD2 as D (5 bases). The CDR3 sequence is 17 residues long. Trimming left V 2 bases short and J 7 bases short, with 21 bases between. Germline V gene sequence: CDR1 SGHKS, CDR2 YYEKEE (reference sequence). In DNA, the CDR3 is TGTGCCAGCAGCTTAAGTCCCGGGATAGTGGCCAACGGGGAGCTGTTTTTT. It codes for CASSLSPGIVANGELFF.